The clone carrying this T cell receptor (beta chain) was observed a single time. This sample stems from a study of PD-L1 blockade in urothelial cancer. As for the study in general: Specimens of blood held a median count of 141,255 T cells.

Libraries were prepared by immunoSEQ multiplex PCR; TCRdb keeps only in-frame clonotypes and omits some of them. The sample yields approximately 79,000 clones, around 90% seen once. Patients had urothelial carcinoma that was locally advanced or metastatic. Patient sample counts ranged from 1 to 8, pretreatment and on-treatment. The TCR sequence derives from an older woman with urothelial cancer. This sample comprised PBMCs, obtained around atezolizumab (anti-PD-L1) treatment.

The DNA of the CDR3 is TGTGCCAGCAGCTTAAACTCGGTGAACACTGAAGCTTTCTTT. Encoded protein: CASSLNSVNTEAFF. The chain couples TRBV11-2 to TRBJ1-1; no reliable D call. Looked up from germline, CDR1 is SGHAT and CDR2 is FQNNGV. V lost 2 bases, J lost 0 bases, and 7 bases lay in between. There are 14 residues in the CDR3.